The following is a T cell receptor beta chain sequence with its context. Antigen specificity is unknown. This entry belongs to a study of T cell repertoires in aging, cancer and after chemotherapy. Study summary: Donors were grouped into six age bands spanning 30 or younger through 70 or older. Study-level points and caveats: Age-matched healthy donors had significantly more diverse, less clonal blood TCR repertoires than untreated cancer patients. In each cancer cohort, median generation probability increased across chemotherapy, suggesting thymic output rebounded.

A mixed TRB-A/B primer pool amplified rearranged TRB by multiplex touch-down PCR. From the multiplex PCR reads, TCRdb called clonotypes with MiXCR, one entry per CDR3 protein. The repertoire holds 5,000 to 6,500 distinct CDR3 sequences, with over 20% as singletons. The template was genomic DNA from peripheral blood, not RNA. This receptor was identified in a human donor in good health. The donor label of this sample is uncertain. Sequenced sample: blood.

Here the CDR3 reads CASSLGAGTGNTEAFF. CDR3 DNA sequence: TGCGCCAGCAGCTTGGGCGCAGGGACCGGGAACACTGAAGCTTTCTTT. The chain joins TRBV5-1 to TRBJ1-1; D is perhaps TRBD1 (5 bases). The CDR3 length is 16 residues. Germline lookup yields CDR1 SGHRS and CDR2 YFSETQ. V dropped 0 bases and J dropped 1 base, with 13 bases sitting between them.